A single sample is the source of the 24 T cell receptor beta chains below, sequenced in a study of blood T cell repertoires in COVID-19. The table came from immunoSEQ multiplex PCR; TCRdb's copy has only in-frame clones and leaves some out. Among roughly 68,000 clones listed, over 75% were seen once. The sample consisted of peripheral blood. The receptor set was obtained from a woman aged 55 to 70 with COVID-19, enrolled during active disease.

The chain couples TRBV5-4 to TRBJ2-5; D is possibly TRBD2 (5 bases). The germline V gene has CDR1 SGHNT and CDR2 YYREEE (reference sequence). This CDR3 is built from 13 residues. Trimming shortened V by 2 bases and J by 2 bases, and 7 bases separated the two germline ends. This CDR3 is CASSLGLQETQYF. The DNA of the CDR3 is TGTGCCAGCAGCTTAGGACTGCAAGAGACCCAGTACTTC.

J is TRBJ1-6 and V is TRBV7-9, with 10 bases aligning to TRBD1. Germline CDR1 is SEHNR and CDR2 is FQNEAQ (reference sequence). The J segment lost 7 bases and the V segment lost 1 base, leaving 4 bases of the junction unmatched. The CDR3 runs to 16 residues. The CDR3 DNA reads as TGTGCCAGCAGCTTAGGTCGGGACAGGGGCAATTCACCCCTCCACTTT. This encodes CASSLGRDRGNSPLHF. The variable domain in full, with the rest retrieved from reference TRBV7-9 and TRBJ1-6, is DTGVSQNPRHKITKRGQNVTFRCDPISEHNRLYWYRQTLGQGPEFLTYFQNEAQLEKSRLLSDRFSAERPKGSFSTLEIQRTEQGDSAMYLCASSLGRDRGNSPLHFGNGTRLTVT.

This clone was detected a few times. The J gene is TRBJ1-5, the V gene TRBV6-5; D not certain. Germline CDR1 MNHEY, CDR2 SVGAGI. The CDR3 totals 14 residues. Trimming left V 5 bases short and J 0 bases short, with 8 bases between. The CDR3 sequence: CASSTQDSNQPQHF. For the CDR3, the DNA is TGTGCCAGCAGTACACAAGATAGCAATCAGCCCCAGCATTTT.

The gene calls are TRBV5-4 and TRBJ2-7; tentatively, D is TRBD1 (5 bases). The germline CDR1 and CDR2 sequences are SGHNT and YYREEE (reference sequence). V gave up 0 bases and J gave up 2 bases, with 9 bases separating them. The CDR3 sequence is 14 residues long. This chain's CDR3 is CASSLGRDPYEQYF. Written as DNA, the CDR3 is TGTGCCAGCAGCTTGGGCAGGGATCCCTACGAGCAGTACTTC.

The chain couples TRBV9 to TRBJ2-7, with 7 bases matching TRBD2. Trimming took 0 bases from V and 9 from J; bases not matched to a gene: 15. This CDR3 region has 16 residues. Per the germline V gene, CDR1 is SGDLS and CDR2 is YYNGEE. CDR3 sequence reads: CASSVGHGGLEGRQYF. For the CDR3, the DNA is TGTGCCAGCAGCGTAGGACACGGCGGACTAGAGGGTAGGCAGTACTTC. Full variable domain (missing parts from reference TRBV9 and TRBJ2-7): DSGVTQTPKHLITATGQRVTLRCSPRSGDLSVYWYQQSLDQGLQFLIQYYNGEERAKGNILERFSAQQFPDLHSELNLSSLELGDSALYFCASSVGHGGLEGRQYFGPGTRLTVT.

The J gene is TRBJ1-1, the V gene TRBV6-2 or TRBV6-3; 8 bases are a match to TRBD1. V shed 4 bases and J 11 bases; nucleotides not matched to a gene: 9. Germline V gene sequence: CDR1 MNHEY, CDR2 SVGEGT. This CDR3 has 13 amino acids. The CDR3 nucleotides are TGTGCCAGCAGTTGGGACAGGTCCAGCGGGGCTTTCTTT. It is translated as CASSWDRSSGAFF.

The V and J genes are TRBV2 and TRBJ2-7; 7 bases are a match to TRBD1. V trimming: 6 bases; J trimming: 5 bases; junction bases outside the gene matches: 4. Germline V gene sequence: CDR1 SNHLY, CDR2 FYNNEI. The CDR3 extends over 12 amino acids. CDR3: CASRGTVNEQYF. The CDR3 bases are TGTGCCAGCAGAGGGACAGTCAACGAGCAGTACTTC.

The V call is TRBV15, the J call TRBJ2-1; 7 bases map to TRBD2. The germline CDR1 and CDR2 sequences are LNHNV and YYDKDF (reference sequence). The ends lost 3 bases at V and 4 bases at J; junction bases unmatched: 12. The CDR3 spans 17 residues. CDR3 in DNA: TGTGCCACCAGCAGCGCCGCGACTAGCCTAGAATACAATGAGCAGTTCTTC. As protein: CATSSAATSLEYNEQFF.

The rearrangement links TRBV19 to TRBJ1-3; D uncertain. Germline V gene sequence: CDR1 LNHDA, CDR2 SQIVND (reference sequence). The length of the CDR3 is 15 residues. V shed 5 bases and J shed 2 bases, with 13 bases lying between them. The CDR3 DNA reads TGTGCCAGTAGTTCGCAGGTCCTCCCTGGAAACACCATATATTTT. Translating it yields CASSSQVLPGNTIYF.

This clone was seen a handful of times. V gene TRBV28 combines with J gene TRBJ2-7; 8 bases are shared with TRBD1. V was clipped by 4 bases and J by 2 bases; unmatched bases: 13. Germline V gives CDR1 MDHEN, CDR2 SYDVKM. CDR3 length: 17 residues. DNA for the CDR3: TGTGCCAGCAGTTCCCCCTTTAAGGGACAGGCGACCTACGAGCAGTACTTC. Amino acids: CASSSPFKGQATYEQYF.

The chain joins TRBV28 to TRBJ2-7, with 9 bases aligning to TRBD1. CDR1 is MDHEN and CDR2 is SYDVKM in the germline V gene. This CDR3 is 15 amino acids long. J was trimmed by 7 bases and V by 5 bases; bases with no gene match: 12. The CDR3 loop reads CASSPQDRGWLEQYF. CDR3 DNA sequence: TGTGCCAGCAGTCCACAGGACAGGGGTTGGTTAGAGCAGTACTTC.

This chain uses TRBV7-8 with TRBJ2-7; D might be TRBD2 (7 bases). The CDR3 is 15 amino acids. CDR1 SGHVS and CDR2 FQNEAQ come from the germline V gene. The V gene lost 5 bases and the J gene lost 6 bases, with 20 bases spanning the gap. The CDR3 coding sequence is TGTGCCAGCAGCACCGTGCGGGGGCGGGATTCCGAGCAGTACTTC. Translated, it gives CASSTVRGRDSEQYF.

CDR3 protein: CASSQAGFYGYTF. In nucleotides, the CDR3 is TGTGCCAGCAGCCAGGCAGGGTTCTATGGCTACACCTTC. The V and J genes are TRBV4-2 and TRBJ1-2; D possibly corresponds to TRBD1 (5 bases). Between the trimmed V and J ends, which lost 3 bases and 4 bases, there was a span of 9 bases. The CDR3 has 13 amino acids. In germline, CDR1 is LGHNA, CDR2 YNFKEQ.

The chain combines TRBV6-5 with TRBJ2-7; weak D call: TRBD1 (5 bases). Per germline, CDR1 MNHEY and CDR2 SVGAGI. The CDR3 consists of 13 residues. V lost 5 bases and J lost 2, with 10 bases in between. CDR3 loop: CASSPGATYEQYF. In DNA, the CDR3 is TGTGCCAGCAGTCCTGGGGCAACCTACGAGCAGTACTTC.

This chain uses TRBV7-9 with TRBJ1-1; 7 bases map to TRBD1. The germline CDR1 and CDR2 sequences are SEHNR and FQNEAQ (reference sequence). J was trimmed by 7 bases and V by 5 bases; bases with no gene match: 7. The CDR3 is made up of 13 amino acids. The CDR3 bases are TGTGCCAGCAGCCCGCCGGGACAGCTTGAAGCTTTCTTT. Translating gives CASSPPGQLEAFF.

The chain couples TRBV28 to TRBJ1-1; D is ambiguous. The V gene lost 3 bases and the J gene lost 2 bases, with 10 bases spanning the gap. CDR3 size: 14 residues. Per the germline V gene, CDR1 is MDHEN and CDR2 is SYDVKM. CDR3 residues: CASSFGGRNTEAFF. The CDR3, as DNA: TGTGCCAGCAGTTTTGGCGGGCGAAACACTGAAGCTTTCTTT. Supplemented by reference TRBV28 and TRBJ1-1, the full variable domain reads DVKVTQSSRYLVKRTGEKVFLECVQDMDHENMFWYRQDPGLGLRLIYFSYDVKMKEKGDIPEGYSVSREKKERFSLILESASTNQTSMYLCASSFGGRNTEAFFGQGTRLTVV.

The chain has TRBV6-6 and TRBJ1-1; D is ambiguous. Trimming stripped 2 bases from V and 1 base from J, with 5 bases between. The germline V gene encodes CDR1 MNHNY and CDR2 SVGAGI (reference sequence). This CDR3 contains 13 residues. The CDR3 DNA reads TGTGCCAGCAGTTACGGAGGGAACACTGAAGCTTTCTTT. This translates into CASSYGGNTEAFF.

The V gene is TRBV27, the J gene TRBJ2-2, with D tentatively TRBD1 (5 bases). This CDR3 has 14 residues. Germline V gene lookup returns CDR1 MNHEY and CDR2 SMNVEV (reference sequence). The ends were cut back, 3 bases at V and 6 bases at J, with 11 bases in the middle. CDR3 residues: CASSLSGYPGELFF. CDR3 in DNA: TGTGCCAGCAGTTTGTCAGGGTACCCCGGGGAGCTGTTTTTT.

The chain employs TRBV9 and TRBJ2-3, with 7 bases identical to TRBD2. The V gene's germline CDR1 is SGDLS and CDR2 YYNGEE. The CDR3 spans 15 residues. The junction had 9 bases not matched to a gene; V was cut back by 6 bases and J by 2 bases. CDR3 protein: CASNPFGGVTDTQYF. For the CDR3, the DNA is TGTGCCAGCAACCCATTTGGGGGGGTCACAGATACGCAGTATTTT.

This chain joins TRBV6-2 or TRBV6-3 and TRBJ2-7; 7 bases match TRBD2. The CDR3 contains 14 residues. The J segment lost 2 bases and the V segment lost 4 bases, leaving 5 bases of the junction unmatched. Germline CDR1 reads MNHEY; CDR2 reads SVGEGT. The CDR3 nucleotides are TGTGCCAGCAGTTGGGGCGGGGGAACCTACGAGCAGTACTTC. As protein: CASSWGGGTYEQYF.

This chain connects TRBV21-1 to TRBJ2-7; the table assigns TRBD2, which was not confirmed against the DNA. TRBV21-1 is a listed pseudogene. The CDR3 runs to 13 residues. CDR3 bases: TGTGCCAGCAGCAAACGAGGAAACTACGAGCAGTACTTC. Encoded protein: CASSKRGNYEQYF.

The V gene is TRBV2, the J gene TRBJ2-1; D may be TRBD2 (6 bases). The CDR3 is 14 residues long. Germline V gene data show CDR1 as SNHLY and CDR2 as FYNNEI. The ends were cut back, 8 bases at V and 8 bases at J, with 19 bases in the middle. CDR3 loop: CASGASGLGDEQFF. CDR3 coding DNA: TGTGCCAGCGGGGCCAGCGGGCTAGGCGATGAGCAGTTCTTC.

This chain joins TRBV3-1 (or the pseudogene TRBV3-2) and TRBJ1-5; D is uncertain. There are 13 residues in the CDR3. The V gene lost 1 base and the J gene lost 4 bases, with 5 bases spanning the gap. From germline, CDR1 is LGHDT and CDR2 YNNKEL (reference sequence). CDR3 protein: CASSQGENQPQHF. The DNA for the CDR3 is TGTGCCAGCAGCCAAGGAGAGAATCAGCCCCAGCATTTT.

The chain joins TRBV5-1 to TRBJ2-1, with 7 bases lining up with TRBD2. CDR3 length: 17 amino acids. In germline, CDR1 is SGHRS, CDR2 YFSETQ. J lost 2 bases, V lost 2 bases, and 10 bases had no gene match. CDR3 DNA sequence: TGCGCCAGCAGCTTAGCCCAACTAGCGCCTACCTACAATGAGCAGTTCTTC. This codes for CASSLAQLAPTYNEQFF.